What follows are 25 T cell receptor beta chains derived from one specimen sequenced in a study of T cells after yellow fever vaccination. TCRdb independently ran MiXCR on the 5' RACE reads; one entry per CDR3 protein. This table holds fewer than 400,000 distinct CDR3 sequences, around a tenth found once. The sequences come from CD4+ T cells sorted from PBMCs, collected 45 days after the yellow fever booster vaccination. The receptors were gathered from a man between 18 and 35 years old who received the YFV17D yellow fever vaccine.

This clonotype was counted many times. The rearrangement links TRBV15 to TRBJ1-1; D remains unclear. CDR1 is LNHNV, CDR2 YYDKDF, per germline (reference sequence). CDR3 length: 13 amino acids. Trimming removed 7 bases at V and 0 bases at J, with 9 bases between. CDR3 sequence reads: CATTRDLNTEAFF. The CDR3 nucleotides are TGTGCCACCACGCGTGACTTGAACACTGAAGCTTTCTTT.

The chain combines TRBV28 with TRBJ2-1; D perhaps matches TRBD1 (6 bases). V was shortened by 6 bases and J by 1 base, with 13 bases between the two germline ends. Germline CDR1 reads MDHEN; CDR2 reads SYDVKM. The CDR3 extends over 15 amino acids. Written as DNA, the CDR3 is TGTGCCAGCAGATCCTCAGGGGTGTCCTACAATGAGCAGTTCTTC. This codes for CASRSSGVSYNEQFF.

This clonotype was recorded many times. This chain links TRBV12-3 or TRBV12-4 with TRBJ2-6; D is unresolved. The CDR3 totals 15 residues. V lost 6 bases to trimming and J lost 0 bases, with 9 bases between them. The CDR3 nucleotides are TGTGCCAGCAGCAAGAGAAGCTCTGGGGCCAACGTCCTGACTTTC. Translation gives CASSKRSSGANVLTF.

This chain uses TRBV6-2 or TRBV6-3 with TRBJ1-4; 10 bases line up with TRBD1. The CDR3 runs 14 residues. J was trimmed by 11 bases and V by 3 bases; bases with no gene match: 6. The germline V gene has CDR1 MNHEY and CDR2 SVGEGT. Here the CDR3 DNA reads TGTGCCAGCAGTTATGTAGGACAGGGGGAGAAACTGTTTTTT. Protein: CASSYVGQGEKLFF.

This clonotype was seen only a few times. This chain connects TRBV12-3 or TRBV12-4 to TRBJ2-3, with D possibly TRBD1 on 5 matching bases. CDR3 length: 13 amino acids. V lost 5 bases and J lost 6, with 12 bases in between. The CDR3 loop is CASSRQTVDTQYF. CDR3 sequence (DNA): TGTGCCAGCAGTCGGCAGACAGTCGATACGCAGTATTTT.

This clonotype appeared a few times. The chain is built from TRBV5-1 and TRBJ2-5; TRBD2 is a possible D gene (6 bases). Trimming took 4 bases from V and 5 from J, leaving 18 bases between them. The CDR3 has 15 amino acids. Germline assignment: CDR1 SGHRS and CDR2 YFSETQ. CDR3 coding DNA: TGCGCCAGCAGCCCAGCTGATTTAGGAGGGGAGACCCAGTACTTC. Protein sequence: CASSPADLGGETQYF.

The count of this clonotype is one. CDR3 coding DNA: TGTGCCACCGGTATGAGGGACAGACACGTC. This sequence encodes CATGMRDRHV. The V gene is TRBV28, the J gene TRBJ2-7, with 7 bases lining up with TRBD1. The CDR3 is made up of 10 amino acids. Germline CDR1 MDHEN, CDR2 SYDVKM.

J is TRBJ2-4 and V is TRBV2, with D possibly called TRBD1 or TRBD2 (6 bases each). Trimming removed 6 bases from V and 2 bases from J, with 17 bases in between. Germline V gives CDR1 SNHLY, CDR2 FYNNEI. The CDR3 contains 16 residues. CDR3 nucleotide sequence: TGTGCCAGCAGCTACAGGGAGGTCGGGTCCAAAAACATTCAGTACTTC. It encodes CASSYREVGSKNIQYF.

In its sample, this clonotype was seen a few times. The chain employs TRBV4-1 and TRBJ2-2; TRBD2 might be the D (5 bases). There are 15 residues in the CDR3. Germline CDR1 MGHRA, CDR2 YSYEKL. Between the trimmed V and J ends, which lost 1 base and 4 bases, there was a span of 10 bases. CDR3 bases: TGCGCCAGCAGCCAAGTTCTAGGAGGCACCGGGGAGCTGTTTTTT. Its protein is CASSQVLGGTGELFF.

This chain joins TRBV28 and TRBJ1-4; 9 nucleotides align to TRBD1. Germline V gives CDR1 MDHEN, CDR2 SYDVKM. This CDR3 is 16 amino acids long. V dropped 5 bases and J dropped 7; count of bases not matched to a gene: 11. DNA of the CDR3: TGTGCCAGCAGTCCTTTAAGGGACAGGGACAGTGAAAAACTGTTTTTT. The encoded protein is CASSPLRDRDSEKLFF.

The V call is TRBV27, the J call TRBJ2-1, with 8 nucleotides matching TRBD2. CDR1 MNHEY and CDR2 SMNVEV come from the germline V gene (reference sequence). This CDR3 has 14 residues. Losses at the gene ends were 6 bases for V and 6 bases for J; bases not matched to a gene: 7. CDR3 sequence reads: CASRFIAGSNEQFF. In nucleotides, the CDR3 is TGTGCCAGCAGATTCATAGCGGGATCCAATGAGCAGTTCTTC.

A few counts support this clonotype. The chain couples TRBV20-1 to TRBJ1-2; D gene ambiguous. The V gene lost 5 bases and the J gene lost 7 bases, with 23 bases spanning the gap. CDR1 is DFQATT and CDR2 is SNEGSKA in the germline V gene (reference sequence). The CDR3 spans 15 residues. CDR3 protein: CSAPVMLSNEGGYTF. In nucleotides, the CDR3 is TGCAGTGCTCCTGTTATGTTGTCAAACGAGGGTGGCTACACCTTC.

The chain couples TRBV19 to TRBJ2-7; unclear D gene. The CDR3 has 8 amino acids. Germline V gene sequence: CDR1 LNHDA, CDR2 SQIVND (reference sequence). The V end was cut by 8 bases, the J end by 6 bases, with 2 bases between. The CDR3 DNA sequence: TGTGCCAGTCGCGAGCAGTACGTC. It codes for CASREQYV.

This clonotype came up a few times. This chain links TRBV5-1 with TRBJ2-7; TRBD2 matches 7 bases. V shed 4 bases, J shed 6 bases, and the junction held 13 bases outside the gene matches. Per the germline V gene, CDR1 is SGHRS and CDR2 is YFSETQ. The CDR3 runs 15 residues. CDR3 protein: CASSEASGPGGEQYF. As DNA, the CDR3 is TGCGCCAGCAGCGAAGCCTCGGGACCGGGGGGCGAGCAGTACTTC.

The chain has TRBV6-6 and TRBJ2-1; D remains ambiguous. The CDR3 covers 14 residues. Germline V gene lookup returns CDR1 MNHNY and CDR2 SVGAGI (reference sequence). V shed 0 bases and J shed 6 bases, with 9 bases lying between them. The CDR3 DNA reads as TGTGCCAGCAGTTACTCGGTGGTTCTCAATGAGCAGTTCTTC. It codes for CASSYSVVLNEQFF.

This clonotype was counted a few times. The rearrangement joins TRBV5-4 to TRBJ1-5, with D possibly matching TRBD1 (6 bases). Trimming left V 5 bases short and J 9 bases short, with 15 bases between. The CDR3 is made up of 13 amino acids. Germline CDR1 and CDR2: SGHNT and YYREEE (reference sequence). CDR3 sequence (DNA): TGTGCCAGCAGTCCGAATCAGGGGCCGCCCCAGCATTTT. Residues: CASSPNQGPPQHF.

The CDR3: CATSDTKGASSYNEQFF. DNA of the CDR3: TGTGCCACCAGTGACACTAAAGGCGCAAGCTCCTACAATGAGCAGTTCTTC. This chain joins TRBV24-1 and TRBJ2-1; D remains ambiguous. CDR1 and CDR2 (germline): KGHDR, SFDVKD. Trimming removed 4 bases at V and 0 bases at J, with 15 bases between. The CDR3 runs to 17 residues.

This clonotype was counted between two and nine times. The rearrangement links TRBV9 to TRBJ2-5; no clear D gene. Germline-derived CDR1 and CDR2 are SGDLS and YYNGEE. The CDR3 is made up of 14 amino acids. With 0 bases removed from V and 0 bases from J, the gap between germline ends came to 6 bases. The CDR3 reads CASSVDNNQETQYF. The CDR3 bases are TGTGCCAGCAGCGTAGACAACAACCAAGAGACCCAGTACTTC.

This clonotype was detected many times. V gene TRBV30 combines with J gene TRBJ2-1; 16 nucleotides match TRBD2. With 5 bases clipped from V and 13 bases from J, the junction kept 11 bases outside the gene matches. Germline CDR1 is GTSNPN and CDR2 is SVGIG (reference sequence). This CDR3 has 15 amino acids. CDR3 residues: CAWEHKGLAGGPQFF. The CDR3 region has the DNA TGTGCCTGGGAACATAAGGGACTAGCGGGGGGGCCTCAGTTCTTC.

The chain recombines TRBV20-1 with TRBJ1-3; D is undetermined. In germline, CDR1 is DFQATT, CDR2 SNEGSKA (reference sequence). The CDR3 consists of 13 residues. Trimming shortened V by 4 bases and J by 3 bases, and 10 bases separated the two germline ends. The CDR3 spells CSAMGTIGNTIYF. As DNA, the CDR3 is TGCAGTGCTATGGGAACCATTGGAAACACCATATATTTT.

This clonotype has just a few counts. This chain joins TRBV7-9 and TRBJ2-1; 13 positions match TRBD2. The V gene's germline CDR1 is SEHNR and CDR2 FQNEAQ (reference sequence). There are 15 residues in the CDR3. Losses at the gene ends were 5 bases for V and 6 bases for J; bases not matched to a gene: 4. Here the CDR3 DNA reads TGTGCCAGCAGCGGACTAGCGGGGGTCCCCAATGAGCAGTTCTTC. It yields the protein CASSGLAGVPNEQFF.

The chain has TRBV5-1 and TRBJ2-5, with D possibly matching TRBD2 (6 bases). V lost 2 bases and J lost 5, with 16 bases in between. CDR1 and CDR2 (germline): SGHRS, YFSETQ. The CDR3 runs 15 residues. The CDR3 DNA follows: TGCGCCAGCAGCTTATCTGGGACTCCCCGGGAGACCCAGTACTTC. Its translation is CASSLSGTPRETQYF.

This clonotype was observed at least ten times. The chain has TRBV10-3 and TRBJ1-5; 8 bases line up with TRBD1. CDR1 and CDR2 from the germline V gene are ENHRY and SYGVKD. J was trimmed by 5 bases and V by 10 bases; bases with no gene match: 7. CDR3 size: 13 residues. The CDR3 nucleotides read TGTGCCACCCGGCAGGGGGCTGATCAGCCCCAGCATTTT. Its protein product is CATRQGADQPQHF.

This clonotype has more than one count but fewer than ten. The V gene is TRBV6-6, the J gene TRBJ1-3, with D possibly being TRBD1 (6 bases). CDR1 and CDR2 (germline): MNHNY, SVGAGI (reference sequence). The CDR3 is made up of 16 amino acids. Trimming shortened V by 1 base and J by 1 base, and 11 bases separated the two germline ends. DNA for the CDR3: TGTGCCAGCAGTTACTACCGGGACAAGTCTGGAAACACCATATATTTT. Translation gives CASSYYRDKSGNTIYF.

This clonotype was detected a few times. This chain joins TRBV6-5 and TRBJ1-6, with 9 bases that match TRBD1. This CDR3 is built from 15 residues. V shed 4 bases, J shed 14 bases, and the junction held 12 bases outside the gene matches. Germline V CDR1 and CDR2: MNHEY, SVGAGI. The CDR3 loop is CASSSVPGQGRALHF. As DNA, the CDR3 is TGTGCCAGCAGTTCCGTCCCGGGACAGGGTCGGGCCCTCCACTTT.